These 28 T cell receptor beta chains came from one sample sequenced in a study of metastatic and nonmetastatic thyroid tumors (dated by TCRdb to about 2020). Receptors were amplified or captured by PCR. Reads for this sample came from an Illumina HiSeq 4000. TCRdb reprocessed the public reads (quality trimming at Q25 with fastp, clone calling with MiXCR) and kept in-frame beta chains. The sample table holds 20,000 to 30,000 clones, of which 10% to 15% were seen once. The ten largest make up over 4% of the sample. None of the patients had been given any treatment before thyroid surgery. Sequenced sample: blood. All receptors come from a female donor with papillary thyroid cancer or a benign thyroid nodule (not recorded which). Some clones in this sample may be carry-over from other donors' samples.

At least ten counts were recorded for this clone. The rearrangement joins TRBV6-1 to TRBJ1-2, with 7 bases identical to TRBD1. Trimming removed 5 bases from V and 6 bases from J; junction bases left unmatched: 18. The germline V gene has CDR1 MNHNS and CDR2 SASEGT. This CDR3 comprises 17 residues. CDR3 nucleotide sequence: TGTGCCAGCAGTCAAAGCCCCTCCCTTACAGGGGTGAATGGCTACACCTTC. It translates to CASSQSPSLTGVNGYTF.

This clone was detected once. This chain connects TRBV20-1 to TRBJ1-2, with D perhaps TRBD1 (5 bases). In germline, CDR1 is DFQATT, CDR2 SNEGSKA (reference sequence). Trimming removed 4 bases from V and 4 bases from J, with 22 bases in between. CDR3 length: 16 amino acids. CDR3 sequence reads: CSAKEFSGARSYGYTF. The CDR3 nucleotides read TGCAGTGCTAAGGAATTCTCTGGGGCCAGGAGCTATGGCTACACCTTC.

This clone was detected many times. The rearrangement joins TRBV11-2 to TRBJ2-2, with D maybe TRBD1 (6 bases). This CDR3 has 17 amino acids. CDR1 is SGHAT and CDR2 is FQNNGV in the germline V gene. Trimming shortened V by 3 bases and J by 6 bases, and 20 bases separated the two germline ends. This CDR3 reads CASSLGDTLLDAGELFF. CDR3 coding DNA: TGTGCCAGCAGCTTGGGGGACACCCTCTTGGACGCCGGGGAGCTGTTTTTT.

This clone has at least ten counts. The CDR3 protein is CASSEAGVYDEQFF. In DNA form, the CDR3 reads TGTGCCAGCTCCGAGGCAGGGGTGTACGATGAGCAGTTCTTC. This chain uses TRBV6-1 with TRBJ2-1; the D gene is possibly TRBD1 (6 bases). This CDR3 has 14 residues. Between the trimmed V and J ends, which lost 8 bases and 8 bases, there was a span of 19 bases. Per the germline V gene, CDR1 is MNHNS and CDR2 is SASEGT.

This clone has only a few counts. The chain links TRBV6-1 to TRBJ2-2; TRBD1 matches 7 bases. CDR1 MNHNS and CDR2 SASEGT come from the germline V gene. The CDR3 runs to 14 residues. With V trimmed by 7 bases and J by 6 bases, 8 bases remained unmatched. The CDR3 here is CASKTGFVAGELFF. CDR3 nucleotides: TGTGCCAGCAAGACAGGGTTTGTGGCCGGGGAGCTGTTTTTT.

Comment on this clone: One junction end does not reproduce the germline sequence, and a read error may be involved. The chain uses TRBV19 and TRBJ1-1; no clear D. This CDR3 has 12 amino acids. Germline-derived CDR1 and CDR2 are LNHDA and SQIVND (reference sequence). CDR3 sequence reads: CASSHRFDEDFF. DNA for the CDR3: TGTGCCAGTAGTCATAGGTTCGATGAAGATTTCTTT.

The chain joins TRBV12-3 or TRBV12-4 to TRBJ2-3; a weak D match, TRBD2 (6 bases). The CDR3 has 15 amino acids. Deletions cut 6 bases from V and 2 bases from J, with 15 bases between. The CDR3 loop reads CASSPRGYDTDTQYF. CDR3 DNA: TGTGCCAGCAGCCCCCGGGGGTATGACACAGATACGCAGTATTTT.

There are many counts of this clone. This chain connects TRBV3-1 to TRBJ2-1, with 14 bases lining up with TRBD2. Germline values: CDR1 LGHDT, CDR2 YNNKEL (reference sequence). J gave up 9 bases and V 4 bases, and 5 bases lay outside the gene matches. The CDR3 totals 15 residues. In nucleotides, the CDR3 is TGTGCCAGCAGCCGTGGGACTAGCGGGGGCAGTGAGCAGTTCTTC. Amino acid sequence: CASSRGTSGGSEQFF.

This clone turned up a few times. The V call is TRBV20-1, the J call TRBJ2-7, with D hard to call. Per germline, CDR1 DFQATT and CDR2 SNEGSKA (reference sequence). The CDR3 has 15 amino acids. The V end lost 3 bases, the J end lost 3 bases, and 18 bases lay between the germline ends. CDR3 coding DNA: TGCAGTGCTAGCCCTTTTGGCTGTATGGGCTACGAGCAGTACTTC. Amino acid sequence: CSASPFGCMGYEQYF.

This clone appeared many times. This chain joins TRBV3-1 and TRBJ1-4, with D possibly being TRBD1 (5 bases). Germline V gives CDR1 LGHDT, CDR2 YNNKEL (reference sequence). This CDR3 is built from 14 residues. V lost 11 bases to trimming and J lost 3 bases, with 16 bases between them. In DNA form, the CDR3 reads TGTGCCGCCGGGGGGAGGGTCGCTAATGAAAAACTGTTTTTT. Protein sequence: CAAGGRVANEKLFF.

At least ten counts were recorded for this clone. CDR3 bases: TGTGCCAGCAGCCCCCGGGGTCAGGCCTCCCGGGAGCAGTACTTC. It is translated as CASSPRGQASREQYF. V is TRBV7-8 and J is TRBJ2-7; maybe TRBD2 (5 bases). Deletions cut 5 bases from V and 7 bases from J, with 21 bases between. Germline V CDR1 and CDR2: SGHVS, FQNEAQ. The CDR3 is 15 residues long. The whole variable domain, filled in from reference TRBV7-8 and TRBJ2-7, reads GAGVSQSPRYKVAKRGQDVALRCDPISGHVSLFWYQQALGQGPEFLTYFQNEAQLDKSGLPSDRFFAERPEGSVSTLKIQRTQQEDSAVYLCASSPRGQASREQYFGPGTRLTVT.

This clone was seen only a few times. The chain combines TRBV12-3 or TRBV12-4 with TRBJ1-2, with D possibly TRBD1 on 5 matching bases. Trimming shortened V by 1 base and J by 8 bases, and 5 bases separated the two germline ends. The CDR3 runs to 11 residues. The CDR3 bases are TGTGCCAGCAGTTTAGGGACAGGCTACACCTTC. It yields the protein CASSLGTGYTF.

This clone was detected many times. This chain joins TRBV5-1 and TRBJ2-1, with 7 bases fitting TRBD2. The junction had 8 bases not matched to a gene; V was cut back by 7 bases and J by 4 bases. CDR1 and CDR2 (germline): SGHRS, YFSETQ. The CDR3 is 14 residues long. In nucleotides, the CDR3 is TGCGCCAGCGGGCCGGGACTAAGATACAATGAGCAGTTCTTC. It translates to CASGPGLRYNEQFF. The variable domain in full, completed from reference TRBV5-1 and TRBJ2-1, reads KAGVTQTPRYLIKTRGQQVTLSCSPISGHRSVSWYQQTPGQGLQFLFEYFSETQRNKGNFPGRFSGRQFSNSRSEMNVSTLELGDSALYLCASGPGLRYNEQFFGPGTRLTVL.

This clone was counted at least ten times. The chain recombines TRBV11-2 with TRBJ2-1, with a tentative D call TRBD2 (6 bases). The CDR3 consists of 15 residues. Germline CDR1 SGHAT, CDR2 FQNNGV. Trimming pared 4 bases from V and 5 bases from J, leaving 15 bases between. The CDR3 sequence is CASSSREALNNEQFF. In DNA, the CDR3 is TGTGCCAGCAGCTCAAGGGAGGCCCTCAACAATGAGCAGTTCTTC.

This clone was observed at least ten times. The chain employs TRBV6-6 and TRBJ1-1, with D hard to call. V was trimmed by 0 bases and J by 1 base, leaving 12 bases between them. The germline V gene encodes CDR1 MNHNY and CDR2 SVGAGI (reference sequence). The CDR3 covers 16 residues. The CDR3 reads CASSYSRRGRNTEAFF. The DNA for the CDR3 is TGTGCCAGCAGTTACTCGAGGCGGGGAAGGAACACTGAAGCTTTCTTT.

V is TRBV6-1 and J is TRBJ2-1; 8 bases map to TRBD2. The germline V gene encodes CDR1 MNHNS and CDR2 SASEGT. The CDR3 is made up of 16 amino acids. J was trimmed by 8 bases and V by 10 bases; bases with no gene match: 19. CDR3 nucleotides: TGTGCCACTCTACGAGTGGTCGCGGGAGGCGACTATGAGCAGTTCTTC. This sequence encodes CATLRVVAGGDYEQFF.

The chain is built from TRBV6-1 and TRBJ2-7; no reliable D call. V shed 7 bases and J shed 3 bases, with 16 bases lying between them. This CDR3 contains 14 residues. CDR1 and CDR2 from the germline V gene are MNHNS and SASEGT. CDR3 sequence (DNA): TGTGCCAGCAACCCCCCCCACGGCCTCTACGAGCAGTACTTC. Protein sequence: CASNPPHGLYEQYF.

There are many counts of this clone. This chain connects TRBV30 to TRBJ1-4, with D possibly being TRBD1 (6 bases). V lost 4 bases and J lost 7, with 16 bases in between. The CDR3 runs to 14 residues. CDR1 is GTSNPN, CDR2 SVGIG, per germline (reference sequence). The CDR3 DNA reads TGTGCCTGGAAATACAGGGTCTCGGGTGAAAAACTGTTTTTT. Amino acids: CAWKYRVSGEKLFF.

This clone was observed a single time. V and J are TRBV7-6 and TRBJ2-7, with D hard to call. The CDR3 sequence is 15 residues long. Germline lookup yields CDR1 SGHVS and CDR2 FNYEAQ. The ends were cut back, 1 base at V and 3 bases at J, with 13 bases in the middle. CDR3 region: CASSLGDGGHYEQYF. In nucleotides, the CDR3 is TGTGCCAGCAGCTTAGGAGATGGCGGCCACTACGAGCAGTACTTC.

The chain has TRBV7-9 and TRBJ2-2, with D hard to call. The CDR3 length is 15 residues. CDR1 and CDR2 from the germline V gene are SEHNR and FQNEAQ (reference sequence). Deletions cut 6 bases from V and 1 base from J, with 12 bases between. DNA of the CDR3: TGTGCCAGCAGACCTGGCGGCGGGAACACCGGGGAGCTGTTTTTT. Translated, it gives CASRPGGGNTGELFF.

The DNA of the CDR3 is TGTGCCTGGAGTGTAGGGACCGAGGAATCACCCCTCCACTTT. Protein: CAWSVGTEESPLHF. J is TRBJ1-6 and V is TRBV30, with D possibly being TRBD1 (5 bases). V lost 0 bases and J 10 bases, leaving 13 bases between the germline ends. Germline V gives CDR1 GTSNPN, CDR2 SVGIG (reference sequence). The CDR3 length is 14 residues. Drawing the rest from reference TRBV30 and TRBJ1-6, the complete variable domain is SQTIHQWPATLVQPVGSPLSLECTVEGTSNPNLYWYRQAAGRGLQLLFYSVGIGQISSEVPQNLSASRPQDRQFILSSKKLLLSDSGFYLCAWSVGTEESPLHFGNGTRLTVT.

Ten or more counts support this clone. The V and J genes are TRBV20-1 and TRBJ1-4, with D uncertain. The CDR3 has 15 amino acids. Per the germline V gene, CDR1 is DFQATT and CDR2 is SNEGSKA (reference sequence). Trimming took off 6 bases at V and 7 bases at J, with 21 bases between the two ends. The CDR3 coding sequence is TGCAGTGCCCCAGGCCGCCAGCTACTCAGTGAAAAACTGTTTTTT. Encoded protein: CSAPGRQLLSEKLFF.

This clone appeared many times. This chain links TRBV5-4 with TRBJ2-4; 9 positions agree with TRBD2. The CDR3 has 18 amino acids. The germline V gene has CDR1 SGHNT and CDR2 YYREEE (reference sequence). V trimming: 2 bases; J trimming: 1 base; junction bases outside the gene matches: 10. CDR3: CASSFGGSGSRAKNIQYF. The CDR3 DNA reads as TGTGCCAGCAGCTTTGGGGGTAGCGGGAGTCGGGCCAAAAACATTCAGTACTTC. The complete variable domain, with remaining parts taken from reference TRBV5-4 and TRBJ2-4, reads ETGVTQSPTHLIKTRGQQVTLRCSSQSGHNTVSWYQQALGQGPQFIFQYYREEENGRGNFPPRFSGLQFPNYSSELNVNALELDDSALYLCASSFGGSGSRAKNIQYFGAGTRLSVL.

This clone was seen ten or more times. The rearrangement links TRBV4-2 to TRBJ1-1, with 11 bases that match TRBD1. Germline V gene data show CDR1 as LGHNA and CDR2 as YNFKEQ. V gave up 3 bases and J gave up 4 bases; unmatched junction bases: 10. The CDR3 extends over 17 amino acids. CDR3 DNA: TGTGCCAGCAGCCACGAAAGGGACAGGGGGGAGGGCACTGAAGCTTTCTTT. Its translation: CASSHERDRGEGTEAFF.

This clone was seen many times. The chain recombines TRBV9 with TRBJ2-2, with 14 positions matching TRBD2. Germline V gene data show CDR1 as SGDLS and CDR2 as YYNGEE. The CDR3 totals 18 residues. J gave up 7 bases and V 3 bases, and 11 bases lay outside the gene matches. This CDR3 is CASSGKAGLAGVFGELFF. The CDR3 nucleotides are TGTGCCAGCAGCGGGAAGGCGGGACTAGCGGGAGTCTTCGGGGAGCTGTTTTTT.

As regards this clone: A read error may produce the germline difference seen at one junction end. At the DNA level, this CDR3 is encoded by other sequences in the same sample as well. This chain joins TRBV6-1 and TRBJ1-1, with D unclear. Per germline, CDR1 MNHNS and CDR2 SASEGT. The CDR3 consists of 14 residues. The CDR3 sequence is CASTYGVLNTEAFF. The CDR3 DNA sequence: TGTGCCAGCACCTACGGGGTGTTGAACACTGAAGCCTTTTTT.

The chain combines TRBV3-1 with TRBJ1-2, with 9 bases aligning to TRBD1. This CDR3 comprises 15 residues. The trim removed 3 bases at V and 8 bases at J, leaving 10 bases unmatched. Per germline, CDR1 LGHDT and CDR2 YNNKEL (reference sequence). The CDR3 nucleotides read TGTGCCAGCAGCCAGAAAAACAGGGGGCACGGCGGCTACACCTTC. Protein: CASSQKNRGHGGYTF.

This clone appeared a few times. Being one base from a much bigger clone, this may be a read error. This sequence joins TRBV27 and TRBJ2-1, with 7 bases lining up with TRBD2. This CDR3 comprises 15 residues. CDR1 is MNHEY, CDR2 SMNVEV, per germline (reference sequence). CDR3 in amino acids: CASSLAGGSYNGQFF. In nucleotides, the CDR3 is TGTGCCAGCAGCCTCGCCGGGGGGTCCTACAATGGGCAGTTCTTC.